This TCR beta chain was recovered during a study of identical twins. This clonotype came up many times. V was clipped by 5 bases and J by 3 bases, with 14 bases between them. This CDR3 region has 14 residues. Germline loops: CDR1 DFQATT, CDR2 SNEGSKA (reference sequence). TCRdb reprocessed the 5' RACE reads via MiXCR and lists one record per CDR3 protein. The table lists 200,000 to 250,000 distinct CDR3 sequences, 7.5% of them singletons, with about 1.8% in the top ten. Another study also made use of these data, one on yellow fever vaccine responses in identical twins.

J is TRBJ2-1 and V is TRBV20-1, with a tentative D call TRBD1 (5 bases). The origin of this receptor is a woman aged 18-30 years in good health. Source material: memory (CD45RO+) T cells sorted from blood. The CDR3 protein is CSAEPKQGYNEQFF. The CDR3, as DNA: TGCAGTGCTGAGCCGAAGCAGGGCTACAATGAGCAGTTCTTC.